This TCR beta chain is from a study of Ad26.COV2.S vaccination and SARS-CoV-2 variants. Overall study context: Intramuscular Ad26.COV2.S doses were given once or twice, 56 days apart.

Study-level results: Vaccine recipients surpassed placebo recipients in spike-specific TCR breadth. Possibly, TCR breadth and depth analyses underestimated total T cell responses. Participants given vaccine showed non-spike TCR breadth similar to that of placebo recipients.

V was cut by 1 base and J by 0 bases, with 4 bases left in between. The germline gives CDR1 SEHNR, CDR2 FQNEAQ (reference sequence). This CDR3 region has 14 residues. Treatment specified: around 19 received Ad26.COV2.S at low or high dose, single or two shots; about 5 received placebo; per-sample allocation not given. At day 63 after the first vaccine or placebo injection, samples were drawn. On this clone: Its cognate antigen is unknown.

The method was immunoSEQ multiplex PCR; TCRdb's version includes in-frame clones alone and lacks a portion of them. The table has some 240,000 clones, around 88% seen once. This sequence originates from a person aged 18 to 65 who received the Ad26.COV2.S COVID-19 vaccine or a placebo. The sequences come from peripheral blood, collected in a trial of Ad26.COV2.S vaccine versus placebo. This chain uses TRBV7-9 with TRBJ1-5; D ambiguous. The CDR3 spells CASSLGLSNQPQHF. The DNA of the CDR3 is TGTGCCAGCAGCTTAGGCCTTAGCAATCAGCCCCAGCATTTT.